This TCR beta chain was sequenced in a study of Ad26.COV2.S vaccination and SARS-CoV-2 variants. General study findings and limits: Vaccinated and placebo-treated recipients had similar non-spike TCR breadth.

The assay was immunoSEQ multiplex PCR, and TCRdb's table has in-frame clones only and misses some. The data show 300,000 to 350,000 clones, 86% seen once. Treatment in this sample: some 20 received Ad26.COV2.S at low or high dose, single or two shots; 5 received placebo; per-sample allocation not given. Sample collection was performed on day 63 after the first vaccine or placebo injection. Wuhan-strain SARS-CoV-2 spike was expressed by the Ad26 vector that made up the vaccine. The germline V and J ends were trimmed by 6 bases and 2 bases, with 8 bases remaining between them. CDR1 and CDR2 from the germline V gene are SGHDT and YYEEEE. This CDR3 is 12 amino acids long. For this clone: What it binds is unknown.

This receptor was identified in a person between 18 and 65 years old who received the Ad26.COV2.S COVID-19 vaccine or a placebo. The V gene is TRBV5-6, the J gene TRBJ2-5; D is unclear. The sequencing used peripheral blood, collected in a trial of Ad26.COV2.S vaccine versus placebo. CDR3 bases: TGTGCCAGCAATTTCGAGCAAGAGACCCAGTACTTC. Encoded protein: CASNFEQETQYF.